The entry below gives a single T cell receptor (beta chain) sequence along with its context. Which antigen it targets is not known. No qualities accompany the bases; no much larger clone lies one base away. These data are taken from a study of T cell repertoires in cytomegalovirus infection (dated by TCRdb to the late 2010s). Regarding the research as a whole: Donor HLA type was relevant to the analysis, because carriage of CMV infection together with the matching HLA type was indicated by public TCR beta signatures.

Between the V and J ends, shortened by 0 bases and 0 bases respectively, the junction contains 12 bases. CDR1 and CDR2, per the germline V gene, are SGHDT and YYEEEE. The CDR3 starts with the cysteine, ends with the phenylalanine, and has 16 residues. The sequence is cut down to CDR3 DNA, 48 bases in frame from base 1. Broader findings and caveats from the paper: The ex vivo response was dominated by HLA-C-restricted CMV-specific TCR beta clonotypes, and the single most frequent clonotype in two of eight donors was supplied by these HLA-C-restricted clonotypes. In both this cohort and an independent roughly 350-donor cohort, the cumulative frequency of public TCR beta family members distinguished carriers of CMV infection plus the relevant HLA type.

This sample was sequenced with an Illumina HiSeq 1500. The public sequencing data were trimmed at Q25 with fastp and processed into clonotypes with MiXCR by TCRdb, which kept only in-frame beta chains. A single entry per CDR3 protein holds the most common genes and DNA from its merged rows. The sample yields just under 550,000 distinct CDR3 sequences; about 25% were counted once. The top ten constitute roughly an eighth of the sample. The receptor's source is a human donor in good health (CMV status not recorded). Some clones in this sample may be carry-over from other donors' samples. Recombination linked TRBV5-6 to TRBJ1-1; the D gene lacks a confident call. The specimen was PBMCs. The CDR3: CASSLAGRLLNTEAFF. The nucleotides read TGTGCCAGCAGCTTGGCTGGTAGACTCCTGAACACTGAAGCTTTCTTT. Extended through the reference TRBV5-6 and TRBJ1-1 proteins, this CDR3 yields the full variable domain: DAGVTQSPTHLIKTRGQQVTLRCSPKSGHDTVSWYQQALGQGPQFIFQYYEEEERQRGNFPDRFSGHQFPNYSSELNVNALLLGDSALYLCASSLAGRLLNTEAFFGQGTRLTVV.